The TCR beta chain under discussion was sequenced for a study of T-cell reconstitution after alpha-beta-depleted transplantation in children. Preparation of the TCRbeta library used unique molecular identifiers. MiXCR was run by TCRdb on the PCR reads, yielding one entry per CDR3 protein. The sample consists of 300,000 to 400,000 distinct CDR3 sequences, around 16% of them appearing once. Germline V gene data show CDR1 as LNHNV and CDR2 as YYDKDF (reference sequence). The CDR3 totals 14 residues. The V and J ends lost 9 bases and 6 bases, in that order; junction bases with no gene match: 6. The study's findings and limits: The high TCRbeta diversity at day 60 in some patients came from surviving recipient T cells and thymic progenitors. Expanded graft clones numbering several hundred reportedly gave rise to alpha-beta T cells about two months after transplant.

Points on this clonotype: What it recognizes is unknown.

The rearrangement uses TRBV15 and TRBJ1-5; 12 bases agree with TRBD1. The sequence was collected from a male patient between 2 and 9 years old who had a stem cell transplant for acute lymphoblastic leukemia, so the T cells may come from the graft donor. The material sequenced was PBMCs, mostly from graft donor cells, taken 360 days after TCRalphabeta/CD19-depleted stem cell transplant. The CDR3 protein is CATTRDRGPQPQHF. The CDR3 nucleotides read TGTGCCACGACCCGGGACAGGGGGCCTCAGCCCCAGCATTTT. Full variable domain (rest looked up from reference TRBV15 and TRBJ1-5): DAMVIQNPRYQVTQFGKPVTLSCSQTLNHNVMYWYQQKSSQAPKLLFHYYDKDFNNEADTPDNFQSRRPNTSFCFLDIRSPGLGDTAMYLCATTRDRGPQPQHFGDGTRLSIL.